This TCR beta chain derives from a study of cytomegalovirus exposure and HLA in healthy donors (dated by TCRdb to about 2017). The study in broad terms: An earlier analysis of several hundred of the donors reported more than 250 Gb of sequence data and approximately 110 million unique TCR beta sequences from about 200 million T cells. An early release that covered some 640 HLA-typed donors contained about 300 gigabases of sequencing data and tens of millions of unique TCR sequences. Among the roughly 430 genotyped donors, around 81% belonged to the genetic ancestry cluster associated with self-reported Caucasian donors. The study aimed to test whether cataloging public T cell receptors could reveal signatures of past pathogen exposure. The T cell repertoires of under 700 subjects were profiled by immunosequencing and related to cytomegalovirus serostatus. Besides the first cohort of roughly 660 subjects, a separate validation cohort made up of 120 different subjects was used. The study combined high-throughput TCR immunosequencing, statistical association of individual TCRs with disease status, and machine learning to predict cytomegalovirus infection status. A later analysis re-examined previously published TCR beta repertoires from roughly 720 donors and added high-resolution HLA genotyping to investigate patterns of TCR occurrence. In the later analysis, no new phenotypic data were used to find candidate immune exposures; instead, reliance was placed on TCR beta sequences and their occurrence across donors. In an earlier analysis of roughly 580 of the donors, high-throughput TCR beta sequencing was used to judge whether each TCR beta V gene segment behaved as functional or pseudogenic. Donor age, sex, ethnicity and CMV serostatus were collected together with the repertoire data. Genome-wide SNP genotypes for about 55% of the roughly 670 donors were used in a later genetic analysis, which treated that subset as a discovery cohort. All discovery cohort repertoires had been generated using a single sequencing platform. Class I and class II HLA loci were covered by the typing at four-digit resolution. The number of donors typed differed by locus, with 629-630 for A, B, C, DRB1 and DQB1, roughly 520 for DQA1, 600 to 610 for DPA1, and some 440 for DPB1. Roughly 5 DR-DQ haplotypes were handled as single units for association and clustering, since linkage in the cohort was strong. On average, around 200,000 unique TCR beta nucleotide sequences were sequenced per donor among a few hundred genotyped donors of the cohort, with 15% to 20% of those sequences being non-productive.

Only one count was recorded for this clone. Its antigen specificity is not known. Base qualities were left out, and no much larger clone turns up one base away. The cohort was made up of about 670 healthy bone marrow donors. Cohort members were all nominally healthy when sampled, although unrecorded immune exposures were likely present. The donor was CMV seronegative and belonged to the group of 350 to 400 seronegative cohort members. A peripheral blood sample was provided by each donor, and peripheral blood mononuclear cells were used for TCR beta sequencing. Genomic DNA was extracted from the blood cell samples with the Qiagen DNeasy Blood Extraction Kit. Overall results and qualifications from the work: Correlated functional status among segregating V segments might be attributable to linkage disequilibrium, but an unknown experimental factor could not be ruled out. In both the original and validation cohorts, the classifier was reported to diagnose cytomegalovirus status with high specificity and sensitivity. In a later analysis, HLA-associated TCR beta chains were found to be more clonally expanded and to have lower generation probabilities than equally common non-associated chains. A further reported finding was that TCR beta sequences accurately predicted the HLA-A and HLA-B alleles for most subjects in the first cohort. Most TCR sequences were observed very rarely across donors, whereas some public TCRs were present in many individuals. Over 15 rarely observed V segments, including chromosome 9 orphons, were excluded from the earlier analysis of several hundred of the donors because counts were too low. According to a later genetic analysis, donors in an Asian-associated ancestry cluster had fewer N-insertions in productive TCRs than the roughly 670-donor mean. In a later genetic analysis, a missense DCLRE1C variant was associated with V-gene and J-gene trimming of TCR beta chains, and the association was replicated in an independent cohort. In a later analysis, some 17,000 TCR beta sequences were associated with specific HLA alleles at a false discovery rate of 0.05. Sequencing depth was assumed to be roughly uniform across donors in the presence/absence analyses, though that assumption may not hold. HLA typing was unavailable for some donors at each locus, so association tests used only the typed subset. This cohort had only TCR beta chains sequenced, and the lack of alpha or paired-chain data limited which features could be detected. Assigning TCR associations to individual alleles was difficult when HLA alleles, especially DR and DQ, strongly co-occurred. Immune exposure information for the cohort was limited to CMV serostatus. A cluster of highly shared sequence variants was judged likely to be a technical artifact of the sequencing pipeline. The study listed 150 to 200 TCR beta chains as associated with cytomegalovirus. The authors suggested that the approach could potentially be generalized to other disease states and immunological phenotypes. A later analysis found that most CMV-associated TCR beta chains appeared HLA-restricted, with HLA associations seemingly driven largely by CMV exposure. In a later analysis, several top co-occurrence clusters were reported to appear linked to parvovirus B19, influenza, CMV and Epstein-Barr virus. In vitro tests confirmed that a few of the cytomegalovirus-associated TCR beta chains recognize cytomegalovirus antigens. In an earlier analysis of around 600 of the donors, most TCR beta V segments were observed in productive rearrangements about 87% or about 30% of the time, broadly matching IMGT annotations. A later analysis found that TCR association rates varied across HLA loci, with DRB1 alleles showing the most associated TCRs and HLA-C alleles the fewest. Because the 87-base-pair reads could not distinguish some IMGT-functional V segments, including TRBV6-2 and TRBV6-3, those segments were excluded.

The library relied on the immunoSEQ multiplex PCR assay. For the multiplex PCR, a mixture combining 60 forward primers for TCR Vbeta segments and 13 reverse primers for TCR Jbeta segments was used. A multiplex PCR assay on genomic DNA amplified the CDR3 region of rearranged TCR beta genes. The amplified TCR beta libraries were sequenced on the Illumina HiSeq System as 87-base-pair reads. Turning to the authors' computational methods: A later analysis tallied tens of millions of unique TCR beta chains across the 650 to 750 repertoires, and around 9.9 million of those chains were shared by two or more donors. To remove PCR and sequencing errors, raw reads were error-corrected and collapsed into unique sequences using a nearest-neighbor algorithm that merged closely related sequences. CDR3 sequences were aligned to IMGT reference sequences to assign V, D and J gene segments. Each retained sequence needed at least a six-nucleotide match to both a V gene segment and a J gene segment. Rearrangements were classified as productive when the CDR3 lacked stop codons and remained in frame with V and J, and all other rearrangements were classified as non-productive. Following IMGT convention, CDR3 was defined as the stretch from the second conserved V-encoded cysteine to the conserved J-encoded phenylalanine. The earlier analysis of about 560 of the donors excluded any sequence lacking an unambiguous match to a single V gene segment. An earlier analysis of 500 to 700 of the donors classified V segments as functional when productive rearrangements were above 56.7% and as segregating when the standard deviation between donors was above 5%. To diagnose cytomegalovirus status from the catalog of TCR beta chain sequences, a statistical classification framework was built. In a later analysis, V and J genes were assigned by comparing TCR nucleotide sequences against IMGT/GENE-DB human TR gene sequences. A later analysis assigned CDR3 sequences and most-parsimonious VDJ recombination scenarios with the TCRdist pipeline. In a later analysis, every TCR beta chain was defined by the combination of its CDR3 amino acid sequence and its V-gene family, and reads without a unique V-gene family were dropped. To address suspected cross-contamination and a sequencing artifact, a later analysis removed several hundred highly shared, low-generation-probability nucleotide sequences. For each public chain, a later analysis derived a clonal expansion index from normalized ranks of inferred template counts within each repertoire. A later analysis computed generation probabilities with a VDJ recombination model fitted to out-of-frame rearrangements, and checked the results against IGoR. In a later analysis, hypergeometric tests were used to score TCR-TCR, TCR-HLA and TCR-CMV co-occurrence, with a repertoire-size bias correction applied to TCR pairs. In a later analysis, false discovery rates were estimated by permuting HLA or CMV assignments 20 times. In a later analysis, co-occurring TCRs were grouped using DBSCAN, with TCRdist sequence similarity added in when clustering inside HLA-allele-positive subsets. Repertoires with fewer than 30,000 or more than 120,000 public chains, plus five repertoires with anomalous nucleotide sharing, were excluded from co-occurrence clustering. TCRdb took this table from immuneACCESS and kept in-frame rearrangements with V and J called. Such tables lack part of the clones; where checked against another copy, unresolved V genes explain under half of the gap, and the rest is unexplained. From that table come the V and J calls and clone size; the DNA was used to work out D and trimming. The sample table records some 130,000 clones; more than 80% of these occur just once. 1% of the sample is held by the ten biggest clonotypes.

CDR1 SGHVS and CDR2 FQNEAQ were looked up in the germline V gene. The trim is 5 bases for V and 0 bases for J, with a gap of 11 bases between the germline ends. The CDR3 sequence holds 14 residues, the cysteine and phenylalanine included. Just CDR3 DNA is preserved here, 42 bases in frame from base 1. The receptor was isolated from a man aged 35 to 55 in good health and CMV-seronegative. The sample comprised PBMCs. This chain joins TRBV7-8 to TRBJ2-7; a weak D assignment points to TRBD1 (6 bases agree). The CDR3 has the sequence CASSGGSLSYEQYF. The nucleotide sequence is TGTGCCAGCAGCGGGGGCAGCCTCTCCTACGAGCAGTACTTC.